The 32 T cell receptor beta chains below were found in one sample sequenced in a study of T cell responses to AZD1222 COVID-19 vaccine. Libraries were prepared by immunoSEQ multiplex PCR; TCRdb keeps only in-frame clonotypes and omits some of them. The sample lists more than 100,000 clones, 85% to 90% occurring once. The sequenced sample was peripheral blood, obtained on day 0 of AZD1222 vaccination. The source of these receptors is an adult in good health.

In this sample, this clone turned up once. V and J are TRBV2 and TRBJ2-3; 8 nucleotides line up with TRBD2. Per germline, CDR1 SNHLY and CDR2 FYNNEI. J was trimmed by 1 base and V by 5 bases; bases with no gene match: 5. The CDR3 spans 15 residues. In DNA form, the CDR3 reads TGTGCCAGCAGTTCCGGGGGGGCCGGCACAGATACGCAGTATTTT. It encodes CASSSGGAGTDTQYF.

The V and J genes are TRBV28 and TRBJ2-7; 7 bases align to TRBD2. The CDR3 consists of 16 residues. Germline V CDR1 and CDR2: MDHEN, SYDVKM. With V trimmed by 7 bases and J by 0 bases, 12 bases remained unmatched. This CDR3 is CASTLGGVRGSYEQYF. The CDR3 DNA is TGTGCCAGCACGCTTGGGGGGGTGAGGGGCTCCTACGAGCAGTACTTC.

This chain joins TRBV30 and TRBJ1-5; D perhaps matches TRBD1 (5 bases). Germline V gene lookup returns CDR1 GTSNPN and CDR2 SVGIG (reference sequence). Trimming took 2 bases from V and 16 from J, leaving 18 bases between them. This CDR3 contains 12 residues. The CDR3 here is CAWSLGPSSHHF. CDR3 nucleotide sequence: TGTGCCTGGAGTCTGGGACCGTCAAGCCATCATTTT.

This sequence joins TRBV6-1 and TRBJ1-3, with D uncertain. Trimming left V 3 bases short and J 0 bases short, with 12 bases between. The CDR3 is 16 residues long. Germline V gives CDR1 MNHNS, CDR2 SASEGT. CDR3 region: CASSEPSGVSGNTIYF. In DNA form, the CDR3 reads TGTGCCAGCAGTGAGCCCTCGGGTGTCTCTGGAAACACCATATATTTT.

The chain couples TRBV25-1 to TRBJ2-2; possible D gene TRBD2, 6 bases. The V and J ends lost 2 bases and 0 bases respectively, with 7 bases between them. The CDR3 runs 15 residues. The V gene's germline CDR1 is MGHDK and CDR2 SYGVNS. CDR3 protein: CASSERRANTGELFF. The CDR3 bases are TGTGCCAGCAGTGAACGGAGGGCGAACACCGGGGAGCTGTTTTTT.

The V gene is TRBV27, the J gene TRBJ2-7; TRBD2 matches at 9 bases. This CDR3 is built from 15 residues. J was trimmed by 7 bases and V by 7 bases; bases with no gene match: 14. The germline V gene has CDR1 MNHEY and CDR2 SMNVEV (reference sequence). The CDR3 loop is CASNVGLAPTREQYF. The CDR3 bases are TGTGCCAGCAACGTAGGACTAGCGCCTACACGGGAGCAGTACTTC.

The rearrangement joins TRBV19 to TRBJ1-1; perhaps TRBD1 as D (5 bases). With 6 bases removed from V and 7 bases from J, the gap between germline ends came to 21 bases. The CDR3 contains 15 residues. Per the germline V gene, CDR1 is LNHDA and CDR2 is SQIVND (reference sequence). This CDR3 is CASRPPRGRGGEAFF. The CDR3 DNA reads TGTGCCAGTAGACCCCCTAGAGGGCGGGGCGGTGAAGCTTTCTTT.

The V call is TRBV5-4, the J call TRBJ1-4, with D perhaps matching TRBD1 (5 bases). Germline loops: CDR1 SGHNT, CDR2 YYREEE (reference sequence). V was cut by 2 bases and J by 5 bases, with 22 bases left in between. The CDR3 totals 18 residues. CDR3 residues: CASSFWIGRTRDNEKLFF. The CDR3, as DNA: TGTGCCAGCAGCTTTTGGATCGGGAGAACCCGGGACAATGAAAAACTGTTTTTT. Supplemented by reference TRBV5-4 and TRBJ1-4, the full variable domain reads ETGVTQSPTHLIKTRGQQVTLRCSSQSGHNTVSWYQQALGQGPQFIFQYYREEENGRGNFPPRFSGLQFPNYSSELNVNALELDDSALYLCASSFWIGRTRDNEKLFFGSGTQLSVL.

V gene TRBV9 combines with J gene TRBJ2-2, with 9 bases aligning to TRBD1. Germline CDR1 is SGDLS and CDR2 is YYNGEE. CDR3 length equals 16 residues. The ends lost 4 bases at V and 7 bases at J; junction bases unmatched: 11. This CDR3 reads CASSSATGGGVGELFF. The CDR3, as DNA: TGTGCCAGCAGCTCTGCGACAGGGGGAGGAGTCGGGGAGCTGTTTTTT.

The rearrangement uses TRBV29-1 and TRBJ2-1, with a tentative D call TRBD2 (6 bases). V lost 2 bases and J 3 bases, leaving 14 bases between the germline ends. The CDR3 is 15 residues long. In germline, CDR1 is SQVTM, CDR2 ANQGSEA. In DNA, the CDR3 is TGCAGCGTTGAAAGGTACAGGAGGGGCTACAATGAGCAGTTCTTC. It encodes CSVERYRRGYNEQFF.

On this clone itself: At one end the junction does not follow the germline gene, possibly because of a read error. This chain uses TRBV7-2 with TRBJ1-1; the D is unclear. The CDR3 spans 14 residues. The germline V gene encodes CDR1 SGHTA and CDR2 FQGNSA. In nucleotides, the CDR3 is TGTGCCAGCAGCCTAGCTGGGGTCCGGCCTGAAGCTTTCTTT. Its protein is CASSLAGVRPEAFF.

The chain links TRBV6-2 or TRBV6-3 to TRBJ2-7, with TRBD2 identical over 7 bases. The CDR3 is made up of 15 amino acids. V lost 6 bases, J lost 1 base, and 9 bases stayed unmatched. Germline assignment: CDR1 MNHEY and CDR2 SVGEGT. CDR3 region: CASSGGRDGSYEQYF. The DNA of the CDR3 is TGTGCCAGCAGCGGGGGGAGGGACGGATCCTACGAGCAGTACTTC.

J is TRBJ2-1 and V is TRBV28, with TRBD2 matching over 7 bases. From germline, CDR1 is MDHEN and CDR2 SYDVKM. The CDR3 is 14 amino acids. J gave up 2 bases and V 8 bases, and 6 bases lay outside the gene matches. In nucleotides, the CDR3 is TGTGCCAGCCTCCCGGGGGGTCCCTACAATGAGCAGTTCTTC. Its protein product is CASLPGGPYNEQFF.

The J gene is TRBJ2-5, the V gene TRBV7-2; D is perhaps TRBD1 (6 bases). V was trimmed by 5 bases and J by 2 bases, leaving 21 bases between them. This CDR3 region has 17 residues. Germline CDR1 reads SGHTA; CDR2 reads FQGNSA. CDR3 in DNA: TGTGCCAGCAGCCCAGAGGGTCCGGGTACAGGGCAAGAGACCCAGTACTTC. Amino acids: CASSPEGPGTGQETQYF.

V and J are TRBV7-9 and TRBJ2-5, with D possibly TRBD1 on 5 matching bases. Looked up from germline, CDR1 is SEHNR and CDR2 is FQNEAQ (reference sequence). The CDR3 spans 14 residues. V lost 6 bases to trimming and J lost 1 base, with 12 bases between them. CDR3 amino acids: CASSYQGSQETQYF. The DNA of the CDR3 is TGTGCCAGCAGTTATCAGGGATCCCAAGAGACCCAGTACTTC.

This chain joins TRBV4-1 and TRBJ1-1; D is unclear. The germline gives CDR1 MGHRA, CDR2 YSYEKL. Trimming cost V 3 bases and J 1 base, with 9 bases left between them. The CDR3 extends over 14 amino acids. CDR3 sequence: CASSQPRSNTEAFF. For the CDR3, the DNA is TGCGCCAGCAGCCAGCCCCGTTCGAACACTGAAGCTTTCTTT.

This clone showed up just once. V is TRBV3-1 (or the pseudogene TRBV3-2) and J is TRBJ2-1; TRBD2 agrees at 7 bases. V lost 4 bases to trimming and J lost 5 bases; unmatched junction nucleotides: 11. CDR1 and CDR2 (germline): LGHDT, YNNKEL (reference sequence). The CDR3 contains 16 residues. CDR3 sequence: CASSRTRGSGNNEQFF. DNA of the CDR3: TGTGCCAGCAGCCGTACGCGAGGGAGCGGGAACAATGAGCAGTTCTTC.

The chain couples TRBV27 to TRBJ2-7; TRBD2 agrees at 8 bases. CDR3 size: 12 residues. The V segment lost 5 bases and the J segment 5 bases; nucleotides outside the gene matches: 2. CDR1 is MNHEY, CDR2 SMNVEV, per germline (reference sequence). CDR3 loop: CASSPRGDEQYF. The CDR3, as DNA: TGTGCCAGCAGTCCGCGGGGGGACGAGCAGTACTTC.

The V gene is TRBV21-1, the J gene TRBJ2-2; TRBD1 reflects the table's D call only, with no check against the DNA. TRBV21-1 corresponds to a pseudogene. The CDR3 is 16 amino acids. CDR3 amino acids: CASSPLGAEISGELFF. CDR3 bases: TGTGCCAGCAGCCCCCTAGGGGCTGAAATTAGCGGGGAGCTGTTTTTT.

This chain joins TRBV6-2 or TRBV6-3 and TRBJ1-1; D is ambiguous. This CDR3 is 13 amino acids long. Germline V gene lookup returns CDR1 MNHEY and CDR2 SVGEGT. Trimming stripped 2 bases from V and 0 bases from J, with 4 bases between. CDR3 sequence reads: CASSYLLNTEAFF. The CDR3 nucleotides are TGTGCCAGCAGTTACCTGTTGAACACTGAAGCTTTCTTT.

CDR3 in DNA: TGTGCCAGCAGCCTCGTAGCGGGACGGAACAATGAGCAGTTCTTC. Amino acids: CASSLVAGRNNEQFF. The chain combines TRBV7-3 with TRBJ2-1; 8 positions agree with TRBD2. After removal of 5 bases from V and 5 bases from J, the junction contained 8 bases not matched to a gene. Germline CDR1 reads SGHTA; CDR2 reads FQGTGA. The CDR3 is 15 residues long.

The chain recombines TRBV6-5 with TRBJ2-1; D gene uncertain. The V gene lost 9 bases and the J gene lost 1 base, with 4 bases spanning the gap. Germline V CDR1 and CDR2: MNHEY, SVGAGI. The CDR3 is 11 residues long. The CDR3 nucleotides read TGTGCCAGTACGTCCTACAATGAGCAGTTCTTC. It encodes CASTSYNEQFF.

This clone was detected once. The V call is TRBV7-2, the J call TRBJ1-3; D is ambiguous. The CDR3 extends over 13 amino acids. Deletions cut 4 bases from V and 9 bases from J, with 13 bases between. Germline lookup yields CDR1 SGHTA and CDR2 FQGNSA. In DNA, the CDR3 is TGTGCCAGCAGCTCAAAATTGAGAGCCACCATATATTTT. Its protein product is CASSSKLRATIYF.

The chain combines TRBV11-2 with TRBJ2-7; 8 bases fit TRBD1. The CDR3 contains 13 residues. Germline V gene lookup returns CDR1 SGHAT and CDR2 FQNNGV. V trimming: 3 bases; J trimming: 4 bases; junction bases outside the gene matches: 2. Here the CDR3 reads CASSLTGEYEQYF. The CDR3 DNA sequence: TGTGCCAGCAGCTTGACAGGGGAGTACGAGCAGTACTTC.

This sequence joins TRBV28 and TRBJ1-1, with TRBD1 as a possible D gene (5 bases). The CDR3 has 13 residues. Per the germline V gene, CDR1 is MDHEN and CDR2 is SYDVKM. Trimming removed 2 bases from V and 5 bases from J, with 9 bases in between. For the CDR3, the DNA is TGTGCCAGCAGTTTAACAGGCAATACTGAAGCTTTCTTT. Translating it yields CASSLTGNTEAFF.

The V call is TRBV9, the J call TRBJ2-3, with 9 bases that match TRBD1. The trim removed 0 bases at V and 6 bases at J, leaving 2 bases unmatched. Germline CDR1 reads SGDLS; CDR2 reads YYNGEE. The CDR3 covers 14 residues. This CDR3 reads CASSVVDRGDTQYF. The CDR3 DNA sequence: TGTGCCAGCAGCGTAGTGGACAGGGGTGATACGCAGTATTTT. Complete variable domain (other parts from reference TRBV9 and TRBJ2-3): DSGVTQTPKHLITATGQRVTLRCSPRSGDLSVYWYQQSLDQGLQFLIQYYNGEERAKGNILERFSAQQFPDLHSELNLSSLELGDSALYFCASSVVDRGDTQYFGPGTRLTVL.

The CDR3 nucleotides read TGCGCCAGCAGCCAAGATAGCAGCGGGAAAGAGCAGTTCTTC. The encoded protein is CASSQDSSGKEQFF. The rearrangement uses TRBV4-1 and TRBJ2-1; 7 nucleotides align to TRBD2. CDR1 is MGHRA and CDR2 is YSYEKL in the germline V gene. The CDR3 runs to 14 residues. J lost 10 bases, V lost 0 bases, and 6 bases had no gene match.

V gene TRBV18 combines with J gene TRBJ1-4; 10 bases fit TRBD1. CDR1 and CDR2 (germline): KGHSH, LQKENI. This CDR3 is 16 amino acids long. J gave up 8 bases and V 4 bases, and 10 bases lay outside the gene matches. The CDR3 is CASSQTGTGVREKLFF. As DNA, the CDR3 is TGTGCCAGCTCACAAACTGGGACAGGGGTACGGGAAAAACTGTTTTTT.

The genes are TRBV24-1 and TRBJ2-2; tentatively, D is TRBD1 (7 bases). CDR1 is KGHDR and CDR2 is SFDVKD in the germline V gene. Deletions cut 5 bases from V and 1 base from J, with 10 bases between. The CDR3 has 15 residues. CDR3 bases: TGTGCCACCAGTGGACAGGGACTGAACACCGGGGAGCTGTTTTTT. This gives the protein CATSGQGLNTGELFF.

The chain employs TRBV11-1 and TRBJ2-1; 10 positions agree with TRBD2. The CDR3 totals 15 residues. The V and J ends lost 3 bases and 8 bases, in that order; junction bases with no gene match: 7. The germline V gene encodes CDR1 SGHAT and CDR2 FQDESV (reference sequence). CDR3 amino acids: CASSLSSGGGYEQFF. CDR3 sequence (DNA): TGTGCCAGCAGCTTGTCTAGCGGGGGTGGTTATGAGCAGTTCTTC. The variable domain in full, completed from reference TRBV11-1 and TRBJ2-1, reads EAEVAQSPRYKITEKSQAVAFWCDPISGHATLYWYRQILGQGPELLVQFQDESVVDDSQLPKDRFSAERLKGVDSTLKIQPAELGDSAMYLCASSLSSGGGYEQFFGPGTRLTVL.

CDR3 in amino acids: CASSQWRGEKLFF. CDR3 coding DNA: TGTGCCAGCAGCCAATGGAGGGGAGAAAAACTGTTTTTT. The chain links TRBV3-1 (or the pseudogene TRBV3-2) to TRBJ1-4; tentatively, D is TRBD1 (5 bases). V was shortened by 2 bases and J by 8 bases, with 9 bases between the two germline ends. Germline values: CDR1 LGHDT, CDR2 YNNKEL (reference sequence). The CDR3 contains 13 residues.

The chain uses TRBV7-2 and TRBJ2-4; the D gene could be TRBD1 or TRBD2 (6 bases each). Trimming removed 5 bases from V and 7 bases from J, with 18 bases in between. Germline CDR1 reads SGHTA; CDR2 reads FQGNSA. The CDR3 runs to 15 residues. The DNA of the CDR3 is TGTGCCAGCAGCCCGTTGCACGGGGGCGTCAACATTCAGTACTTC. Its protein product is CASSPLHGGVNIQYF.